The T cell receptor (beta chain) under discussion was sequenced for a study of beta chain features in type 1 diabetes. CDR3 length equals 12 residues. V lost 4 bases, J lost 2 bases, and 5 bases lay in between. CDR1 and CDR2 (germline): SGHNT, YYREEE (reference sequence). This clone was recorded a few times. Its specificity is not known. Central memory, naive, regulatory and stem cell-like memory CD4+ cells were sorted by CD45RO/CCR7/CD25/CD127/CD95/CD27. Overall study findings and caveats: When VDJ junctions were examined, type 1 diabetes patients showed fewer insertions and more deletions. In comparison with healthy donors, patients had naive, central memory and Treg TCRB repertoires that appeared more similar. All four CD4+ subsets of Type 1 diabetes patients contained TCRB CDR3s that were moderately but significantly shorter.

TCRB transcripts that were expressed got sequenced, as all of the isolated RNA had been reverse transcribed. TCRdb keeps only in-frame clones here, not all; method: immunoSEQ multiplex PCR. The table includes about 900,000 clones, 17% detected once. The TCR originated in a woman younger than 35 in good health. The chain uses TRBV5-4 and TRBJ2-3; no clear D. Sequencing was carried out using naive CD4+ T cells from blood. This CDR3 is CASSVDTDTQYF. CDR3 DNA sequence: TGTGCCAGCAGCGTAGACACAGATACGCAGTATTTT.